These 2 T cell receptor beta chains share one sample of origin, sequenced in a study of memory CD4+ T cells and cytomegalovirus serostatus. Repertoires were generated with immunoSEQ multiplex PCR, while TCRdb's copy carries only in-frame clones and drops some. The sample lists tens of thousands of clones, around 78% occurring once. Single viable CD3+CD4+CD8-CD45RO+ cells were sorted as the memory CD4+ T cells. The sequencing input was memory CD4+ T cells from blood. The receptor source for this set is an adult in good health and CMV-seronegative.

The chain joins TRBV7-2 to TRBJ2-7; 8 nucleotides match TRBD1. The CDR3 contains 15 residues. The trim removed 4 bases at V and 0 bases at J, leaving 5 bases unmatched. Germline V gives CDR1 SGHTA, CDR2 FQGNSA. The CDR3 protein is CASSWTGSSSYEQYF. CDR3 coding DNA: TGTGCCAGCAGCTGGACAGGGTCCAGCTCCTACGAGCAGTACTTC.

The V and J genes are TRBV5-6 and TRBJ1-3; the match to TRBD1 covers 9 bases. The CDR3 totals 18 residues. Germline CDR1 is SGHDT and CDR2 is YYEEEE. V trimming: 4 bases; J trimming: 0 bases; junction bases outside the gene matches: 11. This CDR3 is CASSANRDRAFSGNTIYF. The CDR3 DNA follows: TGTGCCAGCAGCGCGAACCGGGACAGGGCGTTCTCTGGAAACACCATATATTTT.